This TCR beta chain appears in the sequencing data of a study of cytomegalovirus exposure and HLA in healthy donors. PCR used 60 Vbeta primers and 13 Jbeta primers. Assay used: immunoSEQ multiplex PCR; TCRdb lists only in-frame clones, some missing. Of around 200,000 clones listed, around 80% are singletons. On this clone: Its specificity is unknown.

The CDR3 length is 14 residues. Looked up from germline, CDR1 is GTSNPN and CDR2 is SVGIG (reference sequence). V shed 3 bases, J shed 4 bases, and the junction held 7 bases outside the gene matches. Notes on the study in general: Reportedly, HLA-A and HLA-B alleles of most subjects were accurately predicted from TCR beta. High sensitivity and specificity were reportedly achieved when the classifier diagnosed cytomegalovirus status. In an earlier analysis, about 90% or about 30%: the productive usage of most TCR beta V segments. The number of N-insertions in an Asian-associated ancestry cluster was reportedly below the roughly 700-donor mean in a later analysis.

The specimen was PBMCs. This clonotype was obtained from a woman aged 25 to 39 in good health and CMV-seropositive. The V gene is TRBV30, the J gene TRBJ2-5, with 8 bases identical to TRBD1. CDR3 protein: CAWRGAGGIETQYF. The CDR3 region has the DNA TGTGCCTGGAGGGGGGCAGGGGGCATAGAGACCCAGTACTTC.